The T cell receptor beta chain described here comes from a study of OX40 agonist ivuxolimab in advanced cancers. Study background: Prior checkpoint blockade (anti-PD-1, anti-PD-L1 or anti-CTLA-4) was permitted; approximately 44% had it. Whole-study results and caveats: Low normalized clonal expansion also occurred in some nonresponding patients. CD4+ and CD8+ blood T cells expanded clonally by week 6 at 0.1 to 3.0 mg/kg.

Remarks on this clone: Its target is not known.

The CDR3 contains 17 residues. V lost 4 bases and J lost 5; bases outside the gene matches: 13. The germline CDR1 and CDR2 sequences are LNHDA and SQIVND (reference sequence). Only in-frame clones appear in the TCRdb table, and some are missing; sequencing was by immunoSEQ multiplex PCR. The data show about 120,000 clones, around 93% seen once. The source was CD4+ or CD8+ T cells sorted from blood, collected in a trial of the OX40 agonist ivuxolimab. The clonotype comes from an adult with an advanced solid tumor such as melanoma, head and neck, liver or kidney cancer. The J gene is TRBJ2-5, the V gene TRBV19; TRBD2 aligns across 10 bases. CDR3: CASSTPGLAPERETQYF. CDR3 sequence (DNA): TGTGCCAGTAGTACCCCGGGACTAGCGCCCGAGAGGGAGACCCAGTACTTC.